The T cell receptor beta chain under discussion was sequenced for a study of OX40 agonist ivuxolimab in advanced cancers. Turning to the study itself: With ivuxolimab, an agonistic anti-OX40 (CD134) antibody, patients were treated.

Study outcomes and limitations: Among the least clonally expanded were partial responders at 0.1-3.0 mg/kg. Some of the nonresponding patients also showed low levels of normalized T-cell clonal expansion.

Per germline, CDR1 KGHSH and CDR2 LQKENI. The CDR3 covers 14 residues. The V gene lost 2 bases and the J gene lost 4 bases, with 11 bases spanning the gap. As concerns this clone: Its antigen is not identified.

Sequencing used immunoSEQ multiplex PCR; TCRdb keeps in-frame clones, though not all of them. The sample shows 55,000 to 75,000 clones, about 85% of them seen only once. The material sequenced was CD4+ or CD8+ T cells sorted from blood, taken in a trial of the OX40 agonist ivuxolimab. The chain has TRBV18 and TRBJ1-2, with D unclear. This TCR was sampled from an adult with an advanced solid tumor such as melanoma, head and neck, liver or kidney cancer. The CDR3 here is CASSPSQGIYGYTF. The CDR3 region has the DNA TGTGCCAGCTCACCATCGCAAGGAATCTATGGCTACACCTTC.